This T cell receptor (beta chain) stems from a study of blood T cell repertoires in COVID-19. About the research overall: The origin of the acute and convalescent COVID-19 samples was the United States, Italy and Spain. Sample material is recorded as cDNA or gDNA derived from T cells, B-cell-depleted T cells, or PBMCs.

Original processing notes: Quantification of nucleated cells was approximated via reference gene primer amplification. Measured with immunoSEQ multiplex PCR; TCRdb has only the in-frame clones, and not every one. V and J calls and clone size are as listed in that table; D and trimming were resolved from the DNA. The data contain approximately 71,000 clones, 90% of them seen just once; the ten biggest clones take up under 6.5%. Germline values: CDR1 SNHLY, CDR2 FYNNEI. The CDR3 has 15 amino acids. After removal of 8 bases from V and 2 bases from J, the junction contained 5 bases not matched to a gene.

The specimen was peripheral blood. This chain connects TRBV2 to TRBJ2-6, with TRBD1 matching over 8 bases. This TCR was recovered from a woman under 30 with acute or convalescent COVID-19. DNA of the CDR3: TGTGCCAGCTTCGACAGGGGTACTGGGGCCAACGTCCTGACTTTC. Translating it yields CASFDRGTGANVLTF.